This T cell receptor (beta chain) originates from a study of OX40 agonist ivuxolimab in advanced cancers. About the investigation overall: Ivuxolimab was a fully human IgG2 agonistic monoclonal antibody targeting the costimulatory receptor OX40 (CD134). In the dose-escalation cohort, 70% to 85% of patients were male, and the mean age was around 60 years, with a range of roughly 20 to 80. Partial responses occurred in three dose-escalation patients: two with cutaneous melanoma and one with hepatocellular carcinoma. Patients were allowed to have had prior anti-PD-1, anti-PD-L1 or anti-CTLA-4 therapy, and approximately 41% of the dose-escalation patients had previously received checkpoint inhibitors. Of the roughly 54 dose-escalation patients, hepatocellular carcinoma was present in about 20, melanoma in some 15, renal cell carcinoma in 9 and head and neck cancer in 9. Peripheral TCRbeta sequencing was intended to test whether TCR sequence diversity was altered and clonal T-cell expansion was caused by ivuxolimab. The paper reports the monotherapy dose-escalation portion (N of about 54 patients) of the phase I ivuxolimab trial. Intravenous ivuxolimab was administered to patients every 2 weeks at six dose levels: 0.01, 0.1, 0.3, 1.5, 3 and 10 mg/kg. General findings and caveats noted by the study authors: In partial responders in the 0.1-3.0 mg/kg groups, normalized peripheral clonal expansion was found to be among the lowest, especially among CD8+ T cells. On average, CD8+ T cells showed more expanded clones than CD4+ T cells after ivuxolimab. Low levels of normalized T-cell clonal expansion were also seen in some nonresponding patients. At doses of 0.1 to 3.0 mg/kg, clonal expansion of both CD4+ and CD8+ T cells in blood was seen between baseline and week 6. The antigen specificity of the clonally expanded peripheral T cells was not determined.

Genomic DNA was isolated from the sorted cells so that the TCRbeta CDR3 region could be sequenced. The immunoSEQ Assay was used for sequencing of TCRbeta CDR3 regions. TCRdb limited this immuneACCESS table to in-frame rearrangements with V and J called. A share of clones is missing; checked studies link under half to unresolved V genes, and the rest is unexplained. For this sample the table gives tens of thousands of clones, of which around nine tenths were detected only once. The ten largest clones represent more than 6.5% of the sample. To note about this clone: It lacks a known antigen. Qualities for individual bases were not recorded, and no much larger clone is one base off.

The trial excluded patients who had a history of autoimmune disease or were on systemic immunosuppression. Peripheral blood for TCR sequencing was drawn from every dose cohort at baseline, at cycle 4 day 1 and at cycle 7 day 1. The samples were drawn from a first-in-human, open-label, multicenter phase I dose-escalation trial of ivuxolimab. Adults with locally advanced or metastatic melanoma, renal cell carcinoma, hepatocellular carcinoma or head and neck squamous cell carcinoma were enrolled in the trial. Before TCR sequencing, CD4+ T cells and CD8+ T cells from peripheral blood were sorted into separate populations. The germline V gene specifies SGHAT as CDR1 and FQNNGV as CDR2. V ends up 4 bases short and J 2 bases short, with an unmatched junction base count of 3. Counted from cysteine to phenylalanine, this CDR3 has 14 amino acids. Only CDR3 DNA remains: 42 bases, in frame from the first base.

The clonotype comes from an adult with an advanced solid tumor such as melanoma, head and neck, liver or kidney cancer. The chain joins TRBV11-2 to TRBJ2-3; 7 junctional bases match TRBD1. This specimen consisted of CD4+ or CD8+ T cells sorted from blood, obtained in a trial of the OX40 agonist ivuxolimab. CDR3 protein: CASSSGTATDTQYF. DNA sequence: TGTGCCAGCAGCTCCGGGACAGCCACAGATACGCAGTATTTT.